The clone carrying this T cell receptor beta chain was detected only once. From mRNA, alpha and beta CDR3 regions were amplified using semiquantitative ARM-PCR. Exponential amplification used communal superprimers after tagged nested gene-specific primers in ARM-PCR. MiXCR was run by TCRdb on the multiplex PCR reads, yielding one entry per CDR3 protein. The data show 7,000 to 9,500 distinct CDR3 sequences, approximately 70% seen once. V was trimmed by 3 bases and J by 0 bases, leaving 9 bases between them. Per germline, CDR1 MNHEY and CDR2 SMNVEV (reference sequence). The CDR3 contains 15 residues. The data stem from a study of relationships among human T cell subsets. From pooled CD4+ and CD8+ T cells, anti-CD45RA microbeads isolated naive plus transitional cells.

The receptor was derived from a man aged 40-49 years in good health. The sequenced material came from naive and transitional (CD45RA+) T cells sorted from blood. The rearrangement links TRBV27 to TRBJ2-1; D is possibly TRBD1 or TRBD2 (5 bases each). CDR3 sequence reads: CASSLQGRSYNEQFF. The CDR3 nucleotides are TGTGCCAGCAGTTTGCAGGGACGCTCCTACAATGAGCAGTTCTTC.